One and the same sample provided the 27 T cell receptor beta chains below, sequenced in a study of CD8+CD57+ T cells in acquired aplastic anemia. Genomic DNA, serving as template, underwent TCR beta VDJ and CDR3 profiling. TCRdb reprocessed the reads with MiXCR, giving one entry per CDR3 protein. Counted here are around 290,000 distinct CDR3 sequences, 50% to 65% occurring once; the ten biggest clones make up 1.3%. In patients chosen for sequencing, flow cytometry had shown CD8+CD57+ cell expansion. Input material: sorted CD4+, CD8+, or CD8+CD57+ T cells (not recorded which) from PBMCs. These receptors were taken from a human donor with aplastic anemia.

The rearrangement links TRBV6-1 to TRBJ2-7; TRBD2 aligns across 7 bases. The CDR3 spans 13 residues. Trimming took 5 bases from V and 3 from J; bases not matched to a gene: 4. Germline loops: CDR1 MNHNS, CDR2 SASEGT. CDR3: CASSYGTNYEQYF. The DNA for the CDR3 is TGTGCCAGCAGTTACGGGACTAACTACGAGCAGTACTTC.

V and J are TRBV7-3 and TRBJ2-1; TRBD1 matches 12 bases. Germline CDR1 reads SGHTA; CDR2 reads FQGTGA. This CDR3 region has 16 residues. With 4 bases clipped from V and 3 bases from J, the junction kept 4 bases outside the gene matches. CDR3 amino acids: CASSSGTGGVYNEQFF. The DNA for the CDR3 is TGTGCCAGCAGCTCAGGGACAGGGGGCGTCTACAATGAGCAGTTCTTC.

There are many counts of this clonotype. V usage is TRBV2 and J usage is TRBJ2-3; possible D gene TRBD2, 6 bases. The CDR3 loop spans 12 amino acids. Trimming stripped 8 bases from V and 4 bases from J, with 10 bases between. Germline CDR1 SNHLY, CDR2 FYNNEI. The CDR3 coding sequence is TGTGCCAGCGCTAGCGTGTCAGATACGCAGTATTTT. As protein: CASASVSDTQYF. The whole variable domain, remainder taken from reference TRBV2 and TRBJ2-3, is EPEVTQTPSHQVTQMGQEVILRCVPISNHLYFYWYRQILGQKVEFLVSFYNNEISEKSEIFDDQFSVERPDGSNFTLKIRSTKLEDSAMYFCASASVSDTQYFGPGTRLTVL.

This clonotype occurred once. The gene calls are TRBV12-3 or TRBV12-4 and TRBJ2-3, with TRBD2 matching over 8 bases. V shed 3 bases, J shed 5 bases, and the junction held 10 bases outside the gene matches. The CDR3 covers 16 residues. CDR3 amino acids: CASSFGGGPPGDTQYF. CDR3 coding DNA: TGTGCCAGCAGTTTCGGCGGGGGGCCTCCGGGAGATACGCAGTATTTT.

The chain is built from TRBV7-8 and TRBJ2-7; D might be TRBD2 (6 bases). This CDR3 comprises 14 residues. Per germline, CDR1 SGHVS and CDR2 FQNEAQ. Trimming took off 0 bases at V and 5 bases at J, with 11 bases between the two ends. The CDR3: CASSLAGSPDEQYF. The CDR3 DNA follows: TGTGCCAGCAGCTTAGCCGGGAGCCCGGACGAGCAGTACTTC.

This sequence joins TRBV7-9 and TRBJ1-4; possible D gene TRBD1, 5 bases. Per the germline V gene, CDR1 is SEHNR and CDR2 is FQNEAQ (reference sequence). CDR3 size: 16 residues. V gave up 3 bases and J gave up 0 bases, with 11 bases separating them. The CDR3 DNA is TGTGCCAGCAGCTTGGGCACAGGCTCAACTAATGAAAAACTGTTTTTT. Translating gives CASSLGTGSTNEKLFF. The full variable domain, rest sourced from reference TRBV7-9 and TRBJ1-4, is DTGVSQNPRHKITKRGQNVTFRCDPISEHNRLYWYRQTLGQGPEFLTYFQNEAQLEKSRLLSDRFSAERPKGSFSTLEIQRTEQGDSAMYLCASSLGTGSTNEKLFFGSGTQLSVL.

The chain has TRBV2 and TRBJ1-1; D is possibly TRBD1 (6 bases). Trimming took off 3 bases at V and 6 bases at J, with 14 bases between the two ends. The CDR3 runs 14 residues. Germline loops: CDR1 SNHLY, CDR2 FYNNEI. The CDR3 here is CASSDRQGLSEAFF. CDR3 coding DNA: TGTGCCAGCAGTGATCGGCAGGGGTTGTCTGAAGCTTTCTTT.

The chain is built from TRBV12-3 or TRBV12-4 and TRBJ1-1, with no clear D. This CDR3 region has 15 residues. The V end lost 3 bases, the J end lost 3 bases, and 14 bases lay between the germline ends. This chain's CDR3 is CASSFDFARDTEAFF. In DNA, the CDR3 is TGTGCCAGCAGTTTCGATTTTGCGCGGGACACTGAAGCTTTCTTT.

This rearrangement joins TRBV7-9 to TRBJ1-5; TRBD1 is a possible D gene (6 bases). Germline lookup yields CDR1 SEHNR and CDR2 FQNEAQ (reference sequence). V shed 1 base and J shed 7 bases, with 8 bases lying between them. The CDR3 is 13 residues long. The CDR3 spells CASSLEQGQPQHF. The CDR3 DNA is TGTGCCAGCAGCTTAGAACAGGGACAGCCCCAGCATTTT. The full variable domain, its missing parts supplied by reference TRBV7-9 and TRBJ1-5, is DTGVSQNPRHKITKRGQNVTFRCDPISEHNRLYWYRQTLGQGPEFLTYFQNEAQLEKSRLLSDRFSAERPKGSFSTLEIQRTEQGDSAMYLCASSLEQGQPQHFGDGTRLSIL.

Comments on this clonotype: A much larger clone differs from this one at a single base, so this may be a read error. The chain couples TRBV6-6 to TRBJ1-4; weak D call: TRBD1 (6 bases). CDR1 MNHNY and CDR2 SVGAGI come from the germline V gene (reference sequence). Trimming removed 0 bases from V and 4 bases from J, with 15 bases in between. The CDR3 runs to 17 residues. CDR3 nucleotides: TGTGCCAGCAGTTACTCCAACCAGGACAGCCTTAATGAAAAACTGTTTTTT. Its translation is CASSYSNQDSLNEKLFF.

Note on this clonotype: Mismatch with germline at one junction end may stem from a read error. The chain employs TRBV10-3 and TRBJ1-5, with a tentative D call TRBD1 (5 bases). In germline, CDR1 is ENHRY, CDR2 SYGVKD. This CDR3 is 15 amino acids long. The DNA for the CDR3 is TGTGCCATCAGTGAGGCAGGGACCTTCAATCAGCCCCAACATTTT. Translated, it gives CAISEAGTFNQPQHF.

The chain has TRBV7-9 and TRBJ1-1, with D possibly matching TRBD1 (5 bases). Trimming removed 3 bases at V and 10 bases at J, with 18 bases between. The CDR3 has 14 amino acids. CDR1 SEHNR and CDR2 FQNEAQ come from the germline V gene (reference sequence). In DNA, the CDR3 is TGTGCCAGCAGCTTGGGCGGGGGAGCCGAAAGAGCTTTCTTT. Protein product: CASSLGGGAERAFF. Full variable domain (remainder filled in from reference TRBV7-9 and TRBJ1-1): DTGVSQNPRHKITKRGQNVTFRCDPISEHNRLYWYRQTLGQGPEFLTYFQNEAQLEKSRLLSDRFSAERPKGSFSTLEIQRTEQGDSAMYLCASSLGGGAERAFFGQGTRLTVV.

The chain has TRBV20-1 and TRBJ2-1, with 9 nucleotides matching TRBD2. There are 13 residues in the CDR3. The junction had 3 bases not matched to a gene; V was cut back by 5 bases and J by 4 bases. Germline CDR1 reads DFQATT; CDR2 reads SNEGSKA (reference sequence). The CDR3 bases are TGCAGTGCTGGTAGCGGGGGATACAATGAGCAGTTCTTC. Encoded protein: CSAGSGGYNEQFF.

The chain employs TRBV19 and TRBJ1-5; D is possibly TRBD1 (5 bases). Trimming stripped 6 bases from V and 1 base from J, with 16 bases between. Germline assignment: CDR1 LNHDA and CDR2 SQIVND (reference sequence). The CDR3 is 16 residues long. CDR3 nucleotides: TGTGCCAGTAGGTGGCAGGCGGGGGGAAGCAATCAGCCCCAGCATTTT. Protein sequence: CASRWQAGGSNQPQHF.

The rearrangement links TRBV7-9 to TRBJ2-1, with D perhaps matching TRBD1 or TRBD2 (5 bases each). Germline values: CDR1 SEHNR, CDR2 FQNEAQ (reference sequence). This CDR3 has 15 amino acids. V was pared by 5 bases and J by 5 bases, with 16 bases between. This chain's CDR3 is CASSAKRVGDNEQFF. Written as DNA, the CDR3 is TGTGCCAGCAGCGCTAAGAGGGTAGGGGACAATGAGCAGTTCTTC.

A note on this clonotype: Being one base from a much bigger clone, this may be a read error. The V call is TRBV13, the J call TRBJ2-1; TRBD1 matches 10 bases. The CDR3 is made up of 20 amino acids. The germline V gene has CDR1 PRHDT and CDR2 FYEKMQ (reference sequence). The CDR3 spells CASSGQGDRWASGWGNEQSF. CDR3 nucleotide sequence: TGTGCCAGCAGCGGACAGGGGGATAGATGGGCTAGCGGGTGGGGCAATGAGCAGTCCTTC. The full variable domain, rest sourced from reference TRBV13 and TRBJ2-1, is AAGVIQSPRHLIKEKRETATLKCYPIPRHDTVYWYQQGPGQDPQFLISFYEKMQSDKGSIPDRFSAQQFSDYHSELNMSSLELGDSALYFCASSGQGDRWASGWGNEQSFGPGTRLTVL.

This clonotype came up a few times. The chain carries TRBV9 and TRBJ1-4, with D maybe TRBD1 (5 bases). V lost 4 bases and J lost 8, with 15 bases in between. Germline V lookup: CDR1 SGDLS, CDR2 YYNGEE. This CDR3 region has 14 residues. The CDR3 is CASSPDSEREKLFF. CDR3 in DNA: TGTGCCAGCAGCCCCGACAGTGAGAGGGAAAAACTGTTTTTT.

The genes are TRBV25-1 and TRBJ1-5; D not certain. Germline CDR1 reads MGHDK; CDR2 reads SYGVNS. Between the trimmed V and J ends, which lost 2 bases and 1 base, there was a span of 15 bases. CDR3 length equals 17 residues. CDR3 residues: CASSETSELMSNQPQHF. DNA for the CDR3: TGTGCCAGCAGTGAAACGTCGGAACTTATGAGCAATCAGCCCCAGCATTTT.

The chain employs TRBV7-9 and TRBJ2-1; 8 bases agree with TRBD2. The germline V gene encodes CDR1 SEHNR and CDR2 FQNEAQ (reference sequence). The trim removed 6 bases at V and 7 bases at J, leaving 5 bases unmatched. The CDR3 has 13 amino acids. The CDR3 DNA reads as TGTGCCAGCAGAGGTGTAGCGGGAAATGAGCAGTTCTTC. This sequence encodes CASRGVAGNEQFF.

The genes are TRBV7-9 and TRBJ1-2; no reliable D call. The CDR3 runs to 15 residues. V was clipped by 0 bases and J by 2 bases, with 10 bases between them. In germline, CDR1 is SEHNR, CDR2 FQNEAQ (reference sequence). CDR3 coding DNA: TGTGCCAGCAGCTTAGCAACGGATTGGAACTATGGCTACACCTTC. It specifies CASSLATDWNYGYTF.

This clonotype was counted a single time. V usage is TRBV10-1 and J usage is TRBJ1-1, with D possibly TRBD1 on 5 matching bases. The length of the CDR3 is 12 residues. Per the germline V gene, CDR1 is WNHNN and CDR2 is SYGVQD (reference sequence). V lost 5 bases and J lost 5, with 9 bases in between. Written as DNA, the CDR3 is TGCGCCAGCAGTCAACAGGCAACTGAAGCTTTCTTT. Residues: CASSQQATEAFF.

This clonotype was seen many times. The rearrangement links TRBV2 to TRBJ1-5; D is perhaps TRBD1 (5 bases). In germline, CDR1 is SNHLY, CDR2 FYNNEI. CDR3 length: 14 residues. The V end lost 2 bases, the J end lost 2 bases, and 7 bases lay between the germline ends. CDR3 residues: CASSEQGGNQPQHF. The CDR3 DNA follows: TGTGCCAGCAGTGAACAGGGAGGCAATCAGCCCCAGCATTTT.

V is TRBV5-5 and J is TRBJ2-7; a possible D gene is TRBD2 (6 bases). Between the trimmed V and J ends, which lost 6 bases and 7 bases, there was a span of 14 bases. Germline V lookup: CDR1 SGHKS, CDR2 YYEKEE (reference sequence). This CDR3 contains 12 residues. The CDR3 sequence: CASTFSAGEQYF. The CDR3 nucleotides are TGTGCCAGCACCTTCAGTGCGGGGGAGCAGTACTTC.

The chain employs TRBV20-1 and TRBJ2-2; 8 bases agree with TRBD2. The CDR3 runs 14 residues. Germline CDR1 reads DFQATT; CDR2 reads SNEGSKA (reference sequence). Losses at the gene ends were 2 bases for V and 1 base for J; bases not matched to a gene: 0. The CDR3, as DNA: TGCAGTGCTAGACTAGCGGGGAACACCGGGGAGCTGTTTTTT. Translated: CSARLAGNTGELFF.

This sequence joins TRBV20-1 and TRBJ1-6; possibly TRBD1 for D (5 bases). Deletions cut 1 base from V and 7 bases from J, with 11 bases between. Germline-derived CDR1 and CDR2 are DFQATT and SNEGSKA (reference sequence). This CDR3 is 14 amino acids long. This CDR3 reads CSARGGTYNSPLHF. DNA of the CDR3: TGCAGTGCTAGAGGAGGGACTTACAATTCACCCCTCCACTTT.

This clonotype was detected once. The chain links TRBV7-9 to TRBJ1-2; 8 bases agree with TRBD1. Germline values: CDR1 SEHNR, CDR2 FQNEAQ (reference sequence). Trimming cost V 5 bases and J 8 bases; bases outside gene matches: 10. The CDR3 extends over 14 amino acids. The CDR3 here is CASSPKDRVWGYTF. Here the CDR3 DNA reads TGTGCCAGCAGCCCTAAGGACAGGGTCTGGGGCTACACCTTC.

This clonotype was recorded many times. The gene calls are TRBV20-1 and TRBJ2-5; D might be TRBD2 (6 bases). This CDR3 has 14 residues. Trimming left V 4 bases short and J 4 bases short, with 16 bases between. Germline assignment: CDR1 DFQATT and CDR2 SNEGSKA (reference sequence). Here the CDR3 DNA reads TGCAGTGCTACCGGCGGGGTTTTCTTAGAGACCCAGTACTTC. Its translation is CSATGGVFLETQYF.